This record concerns one T cell receptor (beta chain) sequence. This clone is a singleton in its sample. Its antigen has not been determined. There are no base qualities to consult, and no much larger clone falls within one base. TCRbeta CDR3 regions were amplified from genomic DNA using the immunoSEQ Assay, a bias-controlled multiplex PCR. The paper's processing steps were these. Within the assay, amplification of reference gene primers was used to estimate how many nucleated cells each sample contained. To quantify the absolute abundance of each unique TCRbeta CDR3 rearrangement, sequence reads were collapsed and filtered. For each sample, productive Simpson clonality was calculated as the square root of Simpson's diversity index over productive rearrangements. The table comes from immuneACCESS by way of TCRdb, which keeps in-frame sequences with V and J called. Part of the clones is missing from these tables; in studies checked, under half for an unresolved V gene and the rest for unknown reasons. The V and J calls and clone size come from that table; D and trimming were worked out from the DNA. The sample table holds around 72,000 clones, of which about 90% were seen once. Clones ranked in the top ten supply 7% to 10% of the sample.

These data belong to a study of blood T cell repertoires in COVID-19 (dated by TCRdb to about 2020). For the wider study: Samples covering the acute and convalescent phases of COVID-19 were provided by collaborators in the United States, Italy and Spain. The material from the prospective study consisted of cDNA or gDNA derived from T cells, B-cell-depleted T cells, or PBMCs. The repertoires were released in a freely available public database meant as a resource for research on the immune response to SARS-CoV-2. Where available, HLA class I and class II types were obtained from metadata supplied by the sample provider rather than from assay-based typing. The samples were drawn from the first 160 participants of the ongoing ImmuneRACE study and from roughly 1,300 subjects provided by 6 global collaborators. Sample metadata almost always included a de-identified subject ID, COVID-19 status, age in years and sex. Deeply sampled blood TCRbeta repertoires from subjects exposed to, actively infected with, or recovered from COVID-19 were included in the dataset. Points the paper makes about the study in general: How much clinical and demographic metadata was included differed by source and by participant, and the metadata was provided uncurated.

Each collaborating institution followed its own protocols to collect whole blood in K2EDTA tubes. Collaborator samples were shipped for TCRbeta analysis as frozen whole blood, isolated PBMCs, or DNA extracted from either sample type. Source material: peripheral blood. The clonotype originates from a man over 45 with active COVID-19.

The nucleotide sequence is given as TGTGCCAGCAGTTTTGATGGTAGCGGGAGTAGTACCGGGGAGCTGTTTTTT. It translates to CASSFDGSGSSTGELFF. The sequence links TRBV27 to TRBJ2-2; 9 bases in between match TRBD2. Trimming removed 3 bases from V and 5 bases from J; the gene matches leave 10 bases unexplained. Sequences MNHEY (CDR1) and SMNVEV (CDR2) are obtained from the germline V gene (reference sequence). Inclusive of the bounding cysteine and phenylalanine, the CDR3 is 17 residues long. Kept here is only the CDR3 DNA, which spans 51 bases and is read in frame from base 1.